This T cell receptor (beta chain) is from a study of blood T cell repertoires in COVID-19. Looking at the study overall: Samples taken during acute and convalescent COVID-19 were collected in the United States, Italy and Spain. Nucleic acid was either cDNA or gDNA, and it came from T cells, B-cell-depleted T cells, or PBMCs.

Germline values: CDR1 WSHSY, CDR2 SAAADI. After removal of 6 bases from V and 5 bases from J, the junction contained 6 bases not matched to a gene. The CDR3 sequence is 13 residues long. How the authors handled the data: The assay estimated nucleated cells by amplifying reference gene primers. Sequenced by immunoSEQ multiplex PCR; TCRdb stores in-frame clones only, minus some. V, J and clone size were drawn from that table, and D and trimming were deduced from the DNA. The sample contains a few hundred thousand clones, about 90% of which appear only once. The clonotype comes from a woman aged 50 to 60 with acute or convalescent COVID-19. The chain couples TRBV10-2 to TRBJ1-2, with 7 bases identical to TRBD1. Sequencing was carried out using peripheral blood. The CDR3 nucleotides are TGCGCCAGCAGGCCCGGGACAGAGTATGGCTACACCTTC. Amino acid sequence: CASRPGTEYGYTF.